This TCR beta chain is drawn from a study of blood T cells in healthy people across ages. A second roughly 7 to 12 cycle PCR used barcoded and J-beta primers. A single record per CDR3 protein comes from TCRdb applying MiXCR to the 5' RACE reads. Counted here are about 1.5 million distinct CDR3 sequences, about 45% occurring once; the ten biggest clones make up about 4%. General study findings and limits: The percentage of naive T cells correlated strongly with TCR beta diversity.

CDR3 length equals 13 residues. CDR1 SQVTM and CDR2 ANQGSEA come from the germline V gene. To note about this clonotype: Its antigen is not known. A read error may produce the germline difference seen at one junction end.

The rearrangement links TRBV29-1 to TRBJ1-2, with D possibly matching TRBD1 (6 bases). This receptor was identified in a woman between 18 and 30 years old in good health. The sample was blood. CDR3 region: CGVDGRGRDGYTF. The CDR3 DNA reads TGCGGCGTTGACGGCAGGGGCCGCGATGGCTACACCTTC.